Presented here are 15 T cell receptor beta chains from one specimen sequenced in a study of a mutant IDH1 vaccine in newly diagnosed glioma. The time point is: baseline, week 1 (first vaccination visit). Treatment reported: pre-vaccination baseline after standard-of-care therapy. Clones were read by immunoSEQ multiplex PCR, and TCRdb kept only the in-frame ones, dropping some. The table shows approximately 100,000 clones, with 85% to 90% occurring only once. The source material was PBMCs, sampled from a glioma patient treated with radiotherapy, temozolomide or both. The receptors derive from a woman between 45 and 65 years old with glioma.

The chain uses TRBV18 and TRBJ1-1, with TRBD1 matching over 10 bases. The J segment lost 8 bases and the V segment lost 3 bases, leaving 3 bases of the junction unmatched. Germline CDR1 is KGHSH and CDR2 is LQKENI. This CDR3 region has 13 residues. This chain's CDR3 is CASSPSDRGEAFF. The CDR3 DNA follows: TGTGCCAGCTCACCTTCGGACAGGGGGGAAGCTTTCTTT. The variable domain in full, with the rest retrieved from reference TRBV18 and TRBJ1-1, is NAGVMQNPRHLVRRRGQEARLRCSPMKGHSHVYWYRQLPEEGLKFMVYLQKENIIDESGMPKERFSAEFPKEGPSILRIQQVVRGDSAAYFCASSPSDRGEAFFGQGTRLTVV.

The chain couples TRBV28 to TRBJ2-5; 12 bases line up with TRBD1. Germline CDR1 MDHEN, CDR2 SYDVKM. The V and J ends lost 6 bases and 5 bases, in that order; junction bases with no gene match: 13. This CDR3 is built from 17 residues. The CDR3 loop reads CASSPKGDRGRRETQYF. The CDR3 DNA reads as TGTGCCAGCAGCCCCAAGGGGGACAGGGGGCGACGGGAGACCCAGTACTTC.

The CDR3 reads CAISDSRTTQTYEQYF. The CDR3 DNA follows: TGTGCCATCAGTGATTCCCGGACTACCCAAACCTACGAGCAGTACTTC. The chain has TRBV10-3 and TRBJ2-7; a possible D gene is TRBD2 (6 bases). This CDR3 contains 16 residues. V was trimmed by 3 bases and J by 2 bases, leaving 17 bases between them. Germline V gives CDR1 ENHRY, CDR2 SYGVKD.

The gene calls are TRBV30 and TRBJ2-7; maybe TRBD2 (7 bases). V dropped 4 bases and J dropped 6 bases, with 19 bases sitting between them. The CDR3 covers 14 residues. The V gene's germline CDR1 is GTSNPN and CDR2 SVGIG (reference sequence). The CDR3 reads CAWTRPGGSGEQYF. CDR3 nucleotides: TGTGCCTGGACCCGCCCGGGGGGCTCGGGCGAGCAGTACTTC.

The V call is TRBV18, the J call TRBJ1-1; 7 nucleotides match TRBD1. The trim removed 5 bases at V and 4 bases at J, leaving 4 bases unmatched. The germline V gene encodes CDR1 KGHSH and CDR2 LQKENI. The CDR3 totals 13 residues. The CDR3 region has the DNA TGTGCCAGCTCAGAGCAGGGGGGCACTGAAGCTTTCTTT. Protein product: CASSEQGGTEAFF. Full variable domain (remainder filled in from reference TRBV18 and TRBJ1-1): NAGVMQNPRHLVRRRGQEARLRCSPMKGHSHVYWYRQLPEEGLKFMVYLQKENIIDESGMPKERFSAEFPKEGPSILRIQQVVRGDSAAYFCASSEQGGTEAFFGQGTRLTVV.

CDR3 bases: TGTGCCAGCAGTGAAGCGGTCAGGGTCTCCTACGAGCAGTACTTC. Translation gives CASSEAVRVSYEQYF. The chain has TRBV6-1 and TRBJ2-7, with a tentative D call TRBD1 (5 bases). This CDR3 contains 15 residues. Germline CDR1 is MNHNS and CDR2 is SASEGT. Trimming removed 0 bases from V and 0 bases from J, with 9 bases in between.

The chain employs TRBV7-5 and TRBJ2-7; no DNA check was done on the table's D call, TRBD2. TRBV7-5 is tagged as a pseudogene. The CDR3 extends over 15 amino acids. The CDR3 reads CARSLGGRDGYEQYF. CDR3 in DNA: TGTGCCAGAAGCTTAGGCGGGAGGGATGGCTACGAGCAGTACTTC.

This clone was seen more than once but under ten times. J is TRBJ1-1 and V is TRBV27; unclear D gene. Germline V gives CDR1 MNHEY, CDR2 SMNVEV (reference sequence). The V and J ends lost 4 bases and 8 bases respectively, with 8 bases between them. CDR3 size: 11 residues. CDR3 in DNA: TGTGCCAGCAGTTCCAACCGGGAAGCTTTCTTT. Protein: CASSSNREAFF.

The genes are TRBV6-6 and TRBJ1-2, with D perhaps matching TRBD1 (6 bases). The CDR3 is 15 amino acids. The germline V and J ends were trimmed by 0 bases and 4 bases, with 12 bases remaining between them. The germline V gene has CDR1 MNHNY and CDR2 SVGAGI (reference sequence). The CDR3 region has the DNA TGTGCCAGCAGTTACTCGTTCCAAGGGGGCTATGGCTACACCTTC. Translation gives CASSYSFQGGYGYTF.

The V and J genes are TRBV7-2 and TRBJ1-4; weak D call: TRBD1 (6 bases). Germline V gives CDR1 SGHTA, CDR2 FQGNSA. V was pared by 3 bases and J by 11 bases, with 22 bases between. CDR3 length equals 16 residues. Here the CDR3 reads CASSFSSSVGRGKLFF. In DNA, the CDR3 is TGTGCCAGCAGCTTTTCCTCCTCGGTTGGGAGGGGGAAACTGTTTTTT.

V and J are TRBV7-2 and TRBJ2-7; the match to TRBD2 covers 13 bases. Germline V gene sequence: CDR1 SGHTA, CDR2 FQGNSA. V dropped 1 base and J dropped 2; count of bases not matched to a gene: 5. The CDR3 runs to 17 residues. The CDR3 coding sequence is TGTGCCAGCAGCTTAGACCGACTAGCGGGGGGCCCCTACGAGCAGTACTTC. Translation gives CASSLDRLAGGPYEQYF.

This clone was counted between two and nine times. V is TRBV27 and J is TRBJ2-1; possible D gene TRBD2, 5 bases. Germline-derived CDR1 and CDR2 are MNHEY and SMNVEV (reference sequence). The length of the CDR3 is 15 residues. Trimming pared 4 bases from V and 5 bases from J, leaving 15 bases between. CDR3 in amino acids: CASSSPAAGDNEQFF. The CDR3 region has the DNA TGTGCCAGCAGTTCACCGGCCGCCGGGGACAATGAGCAGTTCTTC.

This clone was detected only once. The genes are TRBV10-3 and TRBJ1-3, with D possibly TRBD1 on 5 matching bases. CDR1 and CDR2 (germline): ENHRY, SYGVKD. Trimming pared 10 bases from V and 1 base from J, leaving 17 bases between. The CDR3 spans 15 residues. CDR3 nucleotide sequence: TGTGCCACTCGAGGGGTCAGTTTATCTGGAAACACCATATATTTT. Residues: CATRGVSLSGNTIYF.

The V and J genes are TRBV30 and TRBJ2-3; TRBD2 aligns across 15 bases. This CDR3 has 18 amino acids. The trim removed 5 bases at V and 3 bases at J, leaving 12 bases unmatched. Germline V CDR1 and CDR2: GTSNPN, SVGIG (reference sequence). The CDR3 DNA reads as TGTGCCTGGGCAACCAGGACTAGCGGGAGGGCCAAGACAGATACGCAGTATTTT. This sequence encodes CAWATRTSGRAKTDTQYF. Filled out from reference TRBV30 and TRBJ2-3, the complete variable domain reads SQTIHQWPATLVQPVGSPLSLECTVEGTSNPNLYWYRQAAGRGLQLLFYSVGIGQISSEVPQNLSASRPQDRQFILSSKKLLLSDSGFYLCAWATRTSGRAKTDTQYFGPGTRLTVL.

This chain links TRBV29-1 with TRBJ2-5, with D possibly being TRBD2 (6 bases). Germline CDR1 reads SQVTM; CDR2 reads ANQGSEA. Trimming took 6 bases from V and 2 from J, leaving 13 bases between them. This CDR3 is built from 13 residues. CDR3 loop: CSVSLAVQETQYF. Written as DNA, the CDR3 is TGCAGCGTAAGCTTAGCGGTTCAAGAGACCCAGTACTTC.